One sample yielded the 6 T cell receptor beta chains listed below, sequenced in a study of blood T cell repertoires in COVID-19. This table comes from immunoSEQ multiplex PCR, and its TCRdb copy is limited to in-frame clones, with some not included. Found here are some 190,000 clones, 70% to 90% of them singletons; the top ten hold approximately 1.5%. Sequenced material: peripheral blood. These TCRs come from a man aged 18 to 35 with active or convalescent COVID-19.

The V and J genes are TRBV14 and TRBJ2-1; D is perhaps TRBD1 (6 bases). V was pared by 1 base and J by 6 bases, with 19 bases between. CDR1 SGHDN and CDR2 FVKESK come from the germline V gene. This CDR3 is 17 amino acids long. Written as DNA, the CDR3 is TGTGCCAGCAGCCAAGCGTATCAGGACAGACTTCGCAATGAGCAGTTCTTC. Its translation: CASSQAYQDRLRNEQFF.

This rearrangement joins TRBV19 to TRBJ1-1; D ambiguous. Germline V gene data show CDR1 as LNHDA and CDR2 as SQIVND (reference sequence). With 10 bases removed from V and 1 base from J, the gap between germline ends came to 13 bases. This CDR3 spans 13 amino acids. CDR3 amino acids: CATQSGGNTEAFF. For the CDR3, the DNA is TGTGCCACCCAATCGGGAGGGAACACTGAAGCTTTCTTT.

This chain links TRBV30 with TRBJ1-1; D is possibly TRBD1 (5 bases). This CDR3 has 12 amino acids. V lost 4 bases, J lost 8 bases, and 14 bases lay in between. CDR1 and CDR2 from the germline V gene are GTSNPN and SVGIG (reference sequence). This CDR3 is CAWNIRVGEAFF. The CDR3 DNA reads as TGTGCCTGGAATATCAGGGTCGGGGAAGCTTTCTTT.

The chain carries TRBV10-3 and TRBJ2-5, with 10 bases matching TRBD2. Germline loops: CDR1 ENHRY, CDR2 SYGVKD. The CDR3 has 13 residues. V lost 6 bases to trimming and J lost 4 bases; unmatched junction nucleotides: 2. The CDR3 DNA reads TGTGCCATCAGGGTAGCGGGAGGAGAGACCCAGTACTTC. Protein product: CAIRVAGGETQYF.

The J gene is TRBJ1-2, the V gene TRBV30; 8 bases are a match to TRBD1. Germline V gene lookup returns CDR1 GTSNPN and CDR2 SVGIG (reference sequence). This CDR3 is built from 12 residues. The ends lost 4 bases at V and 4 bases at J; junction bases unmatched: 2. The CDR3 spells CAWTGGIYGYTF. The CDR3 DNA reads as TGTGCCTGGACAGGGGGCATCTATGGCTACACCTTC.

This chain links TRBV27 with TRBJ1-1; D is perhaps TRBD1 (6 bases). Trimming shortened V by 2 bases and J by 0 bases, and 22 bases separated the two germline ends. This CDR3 contains 19 residues. Germline V lookup: CDR1 MNHEY, CDR2 SMNVEV (reference sequence). The CDR3 loop is CASSLGSSRGLRMNTEAFF. The CDR3 nucleotides are TGTGCCAGCAGTTTAGGTAGTTCCAGGGGCCTTCGGATGAACACTGAAGCTTTCTTT.